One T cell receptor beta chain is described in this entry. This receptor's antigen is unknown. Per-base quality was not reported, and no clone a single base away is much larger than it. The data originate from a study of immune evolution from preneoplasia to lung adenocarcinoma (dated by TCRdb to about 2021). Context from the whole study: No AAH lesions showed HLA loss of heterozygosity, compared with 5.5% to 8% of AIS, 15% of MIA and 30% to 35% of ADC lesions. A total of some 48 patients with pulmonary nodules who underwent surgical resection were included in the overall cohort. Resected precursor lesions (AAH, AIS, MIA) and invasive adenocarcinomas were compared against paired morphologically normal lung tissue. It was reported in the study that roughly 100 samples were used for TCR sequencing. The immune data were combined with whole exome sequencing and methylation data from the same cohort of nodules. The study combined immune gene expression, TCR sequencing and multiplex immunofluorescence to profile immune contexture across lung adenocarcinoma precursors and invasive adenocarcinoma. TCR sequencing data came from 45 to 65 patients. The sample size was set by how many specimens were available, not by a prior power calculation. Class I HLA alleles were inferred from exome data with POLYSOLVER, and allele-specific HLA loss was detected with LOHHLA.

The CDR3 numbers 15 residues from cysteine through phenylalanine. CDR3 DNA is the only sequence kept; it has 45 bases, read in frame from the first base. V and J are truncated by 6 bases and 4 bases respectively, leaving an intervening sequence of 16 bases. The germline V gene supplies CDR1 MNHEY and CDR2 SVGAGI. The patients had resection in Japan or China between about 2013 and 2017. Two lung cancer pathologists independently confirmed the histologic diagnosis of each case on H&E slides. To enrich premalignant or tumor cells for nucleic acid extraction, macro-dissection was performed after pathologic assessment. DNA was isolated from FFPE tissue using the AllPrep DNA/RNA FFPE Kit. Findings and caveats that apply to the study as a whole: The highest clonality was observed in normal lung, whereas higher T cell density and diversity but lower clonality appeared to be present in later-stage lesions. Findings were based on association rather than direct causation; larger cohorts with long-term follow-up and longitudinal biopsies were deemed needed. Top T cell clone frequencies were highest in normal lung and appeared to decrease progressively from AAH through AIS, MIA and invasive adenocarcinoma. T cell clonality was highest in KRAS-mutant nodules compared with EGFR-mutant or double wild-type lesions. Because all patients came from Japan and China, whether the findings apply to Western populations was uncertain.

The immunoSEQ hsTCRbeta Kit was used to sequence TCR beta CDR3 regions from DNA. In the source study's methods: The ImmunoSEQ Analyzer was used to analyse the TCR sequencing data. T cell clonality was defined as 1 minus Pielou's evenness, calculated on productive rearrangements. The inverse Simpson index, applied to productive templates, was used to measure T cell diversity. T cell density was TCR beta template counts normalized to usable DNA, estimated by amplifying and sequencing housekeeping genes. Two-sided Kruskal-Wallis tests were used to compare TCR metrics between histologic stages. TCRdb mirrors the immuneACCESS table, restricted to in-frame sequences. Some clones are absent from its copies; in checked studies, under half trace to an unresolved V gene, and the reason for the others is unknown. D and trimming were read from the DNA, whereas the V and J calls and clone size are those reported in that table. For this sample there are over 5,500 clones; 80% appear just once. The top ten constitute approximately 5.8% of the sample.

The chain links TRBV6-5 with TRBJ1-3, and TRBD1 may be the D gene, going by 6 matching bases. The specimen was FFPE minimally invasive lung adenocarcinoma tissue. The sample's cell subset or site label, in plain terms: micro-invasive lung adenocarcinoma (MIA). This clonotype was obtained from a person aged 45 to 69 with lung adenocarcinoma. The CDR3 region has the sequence CASSLNDRIGNTIYF. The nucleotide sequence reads TGTGCCAGCAGCCTTAACGACAGGATCGGAAACACCATATATTTT.